The sequence of this T cell receptor beta chain was determined in a study of blood T cell repertoires in COVID-19. Study-level background: T cells, B-cell-depleted T cells, or PBMCs provided the cDNA or gDNA that served as material.

The CDR3 has 16 residues. The germline CDR1 and CDR2 sequences are LNHDA and SQIVND (reference sequence). Unmatched junction bases numbered 3, after V lost 5 bases and J lost 0 bases. This table comes from immunoSEQ multiplex PCR, and its TCRdb copy is limited to in-frame clones, with some not included. The sample includes some 350,000 clones, around nine tenths of them seen just once. This receptor was obtained from an older woman with COVID-19, enrolled during active disease. The specimen sequenced was peripheral blood. V gene TRBV19 combines with J gene TRBJ2-3; the match to TRBD2 covers 12 bases. CDR3 sequence reads: CASSLAGGHSTDTQYF. CDR3 sequence (DNA): TGTGCCAGTAGTCTAGCGGGGGGGCATAGCACAGATACGCAGTATTTT.